These T cell receptor beta chains were read from a single sample in a study of blood T cell repertoires in COVID-19. Method: immunoSEQ multiplex PCR; TCRdb's copy keeps in-frame clones and lacks some. The sample includes about 670,000 clones, approximately 90% seen only once; the top ten take under 0.3%. The sample taken for sequencing was peripheral blood. The source of these receptors is a woman aged 18-29 years with acute or convalescent COVID-19. The CDR3 runs from the conserved cysteine through the conserved F or W. A D gene is named only where the DNA matches it firmly. Not every row has a clone size; where given, it reads once, few, many or a size class.

v_gene,d_gene,abundance,j_gene,len,CDR3nt,CDR3aa
TRBV5-6,TRBD1,-,TRBJ1-5,15,TGTGCCAGCAGCAGCCGACAGGGAAGCAATCAGCCCCAGCATTTT,CASSSRQGSNQPQHF
TRBV7-9,-,-,TRBJ1-2,13,TGTGCCAGCAAACCCCTCACGGCGGGTGGCTACACCTTC,CASKPLTAGGYTF
TRBV18,-,few,TRBJ1-1,13,TGTGCCAGCCTCACGGAGAGGAACACTGAAGCTTTCTTT,CASLTERNTEAFF
TRBV7-8,-,-,TRBJ1-1,14,TGTGCCAGCAGCTTAGTTTCGGGGAACACTGAAGCTTTCTTT,CASSLVSGNTEAFF
TRBV5-6,TRBD1,-,TRBJ1-4,17,TGTGCCAGCAGCTTGGCCCTGACAGGGCTAGATAATGAAAAACTGTTTTTT,CASSLALTGLDNEKLFF
TRBV19,TRBD1,once,TRBJ1-1,16,TGTGCCAGTAGTATCCGACAGGGGGTCGTTTTTACTGAAGCTTTCTTT,CASSIRQGVVFTEAFF
TRBV7-9,TRBD1,-,TRBJ1-2,16,TGTGCCAGCAGCTCATTCAGGACAGGGGGTTCCTATGGCTACACCTTC,CASSSFRTGGSYGYTF
TRBV7-2,TRBD2,once,TRBJ2-7,18,TGTGCCAGCAGCTTAGTATCTAGCGGGGGGGCCTTGACCTACGAGCAGTACTTC,CASSLVSSGGALTYEQYF
TRBV7-3,-,-,TRBJ2-7,15,TGTGCCAGCAGCCCCCTCGGGGGGCCGAGCTACGAGCAGTACTTC,CASSPLGGPSYEQYF
TRBV24-1,TRBD1,-,TRBJ1-1,13,TGTGCCACCAGTGAGGGAGACAGGGCTGAAGCTTTCTTT,CATSEGDRAEAFF
TRBV7-3,-,-,TRBJ1-2,14,TGTGCCAGCAGCTTAACCAGGTCTAACTATGGCTACACCTTC,CASSLTRSNYGYTF
TRBV4-3,-,-,TRBJ1-6,15,TGCGCCAGCAGCCAAGGTGACAGACCAAATTCACCCCTCCACTTT,CASSQGDRPNSPLHF
TRBV6-2/TRBV6-3,-,many,TRBJ1-1,14,TGTGCCAGCAGTTATCTGGACATTAACACTGAAGCTTTCTTT,CASSYLDINTEAFF
TRBV7-9,-,-,TRBJ1-1,14,TGTGCCAGCAGCGGCAGGGAATTGGTCACTGAAGCTTTCTTT,CASSGRELVTEAFF
TRBV6-1,TRBD1,-,TRBJ2-7,17,TGTGCCAGCAGTGATGCCCAACTCGGACAGGTCTCCTACGAGCAGTACTTC,CASSDAQLGQVSYEQYF
TRBV7-2,-,-,TRBJ1-2,14,TGTGCCAGCAGCTTTACGGGGGTGGTCTATGGCTACACCTTC,CASSFTGVVYGYTF
TRBV4-2,-,-,TRBJ1-2,13,TGTGCCAGCAGCCCCGGGTCCAACTATGGCTACACCTTC,CASSPGSNYGYTF
TRBV3-1/TRBV3-2,TRBD1,once,TRBJ1-5,15,TGTGCCAGCAGCCAAGTACAGGGGCGGAATCAGCCCCAGCATTTT,CASSQVQGRNQPQHF
TRBV7-9,-,-,TRBJ1-5,17,TGTGCCAGCAGCCTGGAGGGGACCCTCTATAGCAATCAGCCCCAGCATTTT,CASSLEGTLYSNQPQHF
TRBV20-1,-,once,TRBJ1-2,14,TGCAGTGCTAGTATTATACAGGGCTTATATGGCTACACCTTC,CSASIIQGLYGYTF
TRBV19,-,few,TRBJ1-1,12,TGTGCCAGTAGGGCGGGTTGGGCTGAAGCTTTCTTT,CASRAGWAEAFF
TRBV4-1,-,-,TRBJ2-4,15,TGCGCCAGCAGCCAAGAGCCAGGGGGGAAAAACATTCAGTACTTC,CASSQEPGGKNIQYF
TRBV6-5,-,-,TRBJ2-2,15,TGTGCCAGCACCGTAGGGGTTGACGGCGCCGGGGAGCTGTTTTTT,CASTVGVDGAGELFF
TRBV28,-,-,TRBJ1-5,15,TGTGCCAGCAGTCCCCTGACAGGAAGCAATCAGCCCCAGCATTTT,CASSPLTGSNQPQHF
TRBV3-1/TRBV3-2,TRBD2,-,TRBJ2-7,15,TGTGCCAGCAGCCAAGAGGGTAGCGGGGGGTGGGAGCAGTACTTC,CASSQEGSGGWEQYF
TRBV29-1,TRBD1,-,TRBJ1-1,15,TGCAGCGTTGAATTGGGGGACAGGGAGAACACTGAAGCTTTCTTT,CSVELGDRENTEAFF
TRBV18,TRBD2,-,TRBJ2-1,15,TGTGCCAGCTTTCTGGGACTAGCGGGGAGCAATGAGCAGTTCTTC,CASFLGLAGSNEQFF
TRBV7-8,-,-,TRBJ2-1,16,TGTGCCAGCAGCTATCCCCAGAGCGGGCGAAACAATGAGCAGTTCTTC,CASSYPQSGRNNEQFF
TRBV2,TRBD1,once,TRBJ1-2,11,TGTGCCAGCGACAGGGGCTATGGCTACACCTTC,CASDRGYGYTF
TRBV6-1,TRBD1,-,TRBJ1-2,15,TGTGCCAGCAGTGAAATTGTAGGGGGCGGCTATGGCTACACCTTC,CASSEIVGGGYGYTF
TRBV12-5,-,-,TRBJ1-1,14,TGTGCTAGTGGTTTGGTACGCGGAAACACTGAAGCTTTCTTT,CASGLVRGNTEAFF
TRBV15,-,-,TRBJ2-3,11,TGTGCCTTAGAGGGTCCAGATACGCAGTATTTT,CALEGPDTQYF
TRBV7-2,TRBD1,-,TRBJ1-4,16,TGTGCCAGCAGCTCCTTCGGACAGGGTGGAAGTGAAAAACTGTTTTTT,CASSSFGQGGSEKLFF
TRBV9,-,-,TRBJ1-1,14,TGTGCCAGCAGCTCCCGAGGGGGATGGACTGAAGCTTTCTTT,CASSSRGGWTEAFF
TRBV7-9,-,-,TRBJ1-4,14,TGTGCCAGCAGCTACAGCTCAACTAATGAAAAACTGTTTTTT,CASSYSSTNEKLFF
TRBV3-1/TRBV3-2,-,-,TRBJ1-1,13,TGTGCCAGCAGCCAAGTCCCAGGGACTGAAGCTTTCTTT,CASSQVPGTEAFF
TRBV30,TRBD1,-,TRBJ1-6,14,TGTGCCTGTAACAGGGGGCGCGGGGAGTCACCCCTCCACTTT,CACNRGRGESPLHF
TRBV5-4,-,-,TRBJ1-2,13,TGTGCCAGCAGCCTAAACAGGGTCGAAGGCTACACCTTC,CASSLNRVEGYTF
TRBV7-9,-,few,TRBJ1-2,15,TGTGCCAGCAGTTGGGGGGAACTGTACTTAGGTGGCTACACCTTC,CASSWGELYLGGYTF
TRBV19,-,-,TRBJ1-5,14,TGTGCCAGTAGTATTTTATATAGCAATCAGCCCCAGCATTTT,CASSILYSNQPQHF
TRBV7-2,-,once,TRBJ2-7,16,TGTGCCAGCAGCTCACAGGGATGGGAGAACACCTACGAGCAGTACTTC,CASSSQGWENTYEQYF
TRBV3-1/TRBV3-2,TRBD2,once,TRBJ2-4,15,TGTGCCAGCAGCTTCCTAGCGGGGCCAAAAAACATTCAGTACTTC,CASSFLAGPKNIQYF
TRBV2,-,once,TRBJ1-4,14,TGTGCCAGCAGAACCGGGGGGGCAGTTGAAAAACTGTTTTTT,CASRTGGAVEKLFF
TRBV3-1/TRBV3-2,-,-,TRBJ1-2,13,TGTGCCAGCAGCCCAAACCAGAACTATGGCTACACCTTC,CASSPNQNYGYTF
TRBV2,-,few,TRBJ2-5,14,TGTGCCAGCATGGATGGAGGGACAGTGGGGACCCAGTACTTC,CASMDGGTVGTQYF
TRBV7-2,TRBD2,-,TRBJ2-3,16,TGTGCCAGCAGCCCTCGACTAGCGGGGTCCACAGATACGCAGTATTTT,CASSPRLAGSTDTQYF
TRBV7-3,-,-,TRBJ1-1,15,TGTGCCAGCAGCTCTGGTTCGGGGGGCACGACTGAAGCTTTCTTT,CASSSGSGGTTEAFF
TRBV11-2,TRBD1,-,TRBJ2-7,15,TGTGCCAGCAGCTCCTTGGACAGGCAACCCTACGAGCAGTACTTC,CASSSLDRQPYEQYF
TRBV9,TRBD2,-,TRBJ2-3,16,TGTGCCAGCAGCGTAGACGGGGGGGCCCTCACAGATACGCAGTATTTT,CASSVDGGALTDTQYF
TRBV7-9,TRBD1,-,TRBJ1-3,14,TGTGCCAGCAGCTTTGACAGGGATGGAAACACCATATATTTT,CASSFDRDGNTIYF
TRBV7-2,TRBD1,-,TRBJ2-2,16,TGTGCCAGCAGAAATTCCGGGACAGGGGACACCGGGGAGCTGTTTTTT,CASRNSGTGDTGELFF
TRBV30,TRBD1,-,TRBJ1-1,15,TGTGCCTGGAGTCCCCGGAGGGGGCTGGGCACTGAAGCTTTCTTT,CAWSPRRGLGTEAFF
TRBV19,TRBD2,-,TRBJ2-3,15,TGTGCCTGCCACCCCGGGAGGGGGACCACAGATACGCAGTATTTT,CACHPGRGTTDTQYF
TRBV4-1,TRBD1,-,TRBJ2-7,15,TGCGCCAGCAGCTCGCCGGGACAGGGAAGTTACGAGCAGTACTTC,CASSSPGQGSYEQYF
TRBV15,TRBD1,few,TRBJ2-2,19,TGTGCCACCAGCAGACCTGCCTATGACAGGGGTCGGAACACCGGGGAGCTGTTTTTT,CATSRPAYDRGRNTGELFF
TRBV3-1/TRBV3-2,-,-,TRBJ1-5,14,TGTGCCAGCAGCCAGGGGGGTAACAATCAGCCCCAGCATTTT,CASSQGGNNQPQHF
TRBV3-1/TRBV3-2,-,-,TRBJ1-1,15,TGTGCCAGCAGCCCCCCAGGGATGTCCAACACTGAAGCTTTCTTT,CASSPPGMSNTEAFF
TRBV5-6,TRBD2,-,TRBJ2-7,14,TGTGCCAGCAGCGCCGGGGGGAGCTCCTACGAGCAGTACTTC,CASSAGGSSYEQYF
TRBV7-2,TRBD1,-,TRBJ1-4,15,TGTGCCAGCAGCCCTCAAGGTCAGGGGGTTGAAAAACTGTTTTTT,CASSPQGQGVEKLFF